The clone carrying this T cell receptor (beta chain) was seen just once. Antigen unknown. The junction had 5 bases not matched to a gene; V was cut back by 9 bases and J by 0 bases. Germline CDR1 and CDR2: SNHLY and FYNNEI. There are 14 residues in the CDR3. These data are taken from a study of T cell repertoires in cytomegalovirus infection. Study as a whole: Both a matching HLA type and CMV infection were indicated by public TCR beta signatures. Overall study results and limits: It was HLA-C-restricted CMV-specific TCR beta clonotypes that dominated the response ex vivo. Adding up the frequency of public TCR beta families identified people who carried CMV plus the relevant HLA.

MiXCR, applied by TCRdb to the reads, yields one record per CDR3 protein. Of around 570,000 distinct CDR3 sequences detected, 35% to 50% appear once; the ten largest clones hold 48%. The clonotype comes from a human donor in good health (CMV status not recorded). Some clones in this sample may be carry-over from other donors' samples. The sample in question was cultured PBMCs, obtained from culture after CMV antigen stimulation. This sequence joins TRBV2 and TRBJ2-4, with 7 bases matching TRBD1. This chain's CDR3 is CASRTGEAKNIQYF. The CDR3, as DNA: TGTGCCAGTCGGACAGGAGAAGCCAAAAACATTCAGTACTTC.